One sample yielded the 9 T cell receptor beta chains listed below, sequenced in a study of blood T cells in healthy people across ages. Through a sample-barcoded 5' primer and a J-beta primer mix, a second PCR was run for roughly 6 to 12 cycles. TCRdb re-called the 5' RACE reads with MiXCR, one entry per CDR3 protein. This table holds some 700,000 distinct CDR3 sequences, roughly 44% found once. The material sequenced was blood. The source is an older woman in good health.

The chain employs TRBV9 and TRBJ2-1, with 10 bases aligning to TRBD2. V gave up 0 bases and J gave up 6 bases; unmatched junction bases: 9. This CDR3 region has 17 residues. Looked up from germline, CDR1 is SGDLS and CDR2 is YYNGEE. The CDR3 bases are TGTGCCAGCAGCGTAGCTACGGGGCTAGCGGGGGTCAATGAGCAGTTCTTC. It yields the protein CASSVATGLAGVNEQFF.

The CDR3 DNA sequence: TGTGCCAGCAGTGAATACGGCCTCGGGGCAGACTATGGCTACACCTTC. This gives the protein CASSEYGLGADYGYTF. This sequence joins TRBV2 and TRBJ1-2, with TRBD1 as a possible D gene (5 bases). This CDR3 region has 16 residues. Germline-derived CDR1 and CDR2 are SNHLY and FYNNEI. V lost 2 bases and J 3 bases, leaving 16 bases between the germline ends.

The CDR3 region is CASSLTGVVSSYNEQFF. In DNA, the CDR3 is TGTGCCAGCAGCTTAACTGGGGTCGTAAGCTCCTACAATGAGCAGTTCTTC. This chain connects TRBV11-1 to TRBJ2-1; D gene uncertain. This CDR3 spans 17 amino acids. Germline lookup yields CDR1 SGHAT and CDR2 FQDESV (reference sequence). Trimming cost V 2 bases and J 0 bases, with 14 bases left between them.

With regard to this clonotype: One end of the junction is discordant with germline, which a read error may explain. The chain has TRBV20-1 and TRBJ2-5; 7 bases are shared with TRBD1. The CDR3 loop spans 14 amino acids. CDR1 and CDR2 from the germline V gene are DFQATT and SNEGSKA (reference sequence). The CDR3: CSAPWTGFAETRYF. The CDR3 DNA is TGCAGTGCTCCCTGGACAGGTTTCGCGGAGACCCGGTACTTC.

There are a few counts of this clonotype. V is TRBV10-3 and J is TRBJ1-1; 7 nucleotides align to TRBD1. Unmatched junction bases numbered 7, after V lost 1 base and J lost 5 bases. The V gene's germline CDR1 is ENHRY and CDR2 SYGVKD. The CDR3 length is 15 residues. The CDR3 protein is CAISELGGAGTEAFF. The CDR3 coding sequence is TGTGCCATCAGTGAGTTAGGGGGCGCCGGTACTGAAGCTTTCTTT.

This clonotype was seen ten or more times. V usage is TRBV7-2 and J usage is TRBJ2-7, with D possibly being TRBD1 or TRBD2 (6 bases each). Looked up from germline, CDR1 is SGHTA and CDR2 is FQGNSA. The CDR3 runs 12 residues. Trimming removed 0 bases at V and 8 bases at J, with 8 bases between. CDR3 sequence: CASSLARGQQYF. DNA for the CDR3: TGTGCCAGCAGCTTAGCCCGGGGGCAGCAGTACTTC. The full variable domain, its missing parts supplied by reference TRBV7-2 and TRBJ2-7, is GAGVSQSPSNKVTEKGKDVELRCDPISGHTALYWYRQSLGQGLEFLIYFQGNSAPDKSGLPSDRFSAERTGGSVSTLTIQRTQQEDSAVYLCASSLARGQQYFGPGTRLTVT.

This clonotype was seen a handful of times. This chain joins TRBV24-1 and TRBJ1-1; 10 bases are shared with TRBD1. CDR3 length: 15 residues. Trimming cost V 3 bases and J 4 bases; bases outside gene matches: 4. The germline gives CDR1 KGHDR, CDR2 SFDVKD. CDR3 in DNA: TGTGCCACCAGTGATCCCCGGACAGGGGGCACTGAAGCTTTCTTT. The encoded protein is CATSDPRTGGTEAFF.

The V gene is TRBV6-1, the J gene TRBJ2-7; D might be TRBD1 (6 bases). Germline CDR1 and CDR2: MNHNS and SASEGT. V dropped 7 bases and J dropped 5 bases, with 15 bases sitting between them. The CDR3 extends over 13 amino acids. CDR3 DNA: TGTGCCAGCATTGTGGGGGCTAAGGACGAGCAGTACTTC. As protein: CASIVGAKDEQYF.

The chain combines TRBV7-9 with TRBJ2-5; 10 bases fit TRBD2. Trimming cost V 6 bases and J 6 bases; bases outside gene matches: 10. CDR3 length equals 15 residues. Germline V gene lookup returns CDR1 SEHNR and CDR2 FQNEAQ (reference sequence). The CDR3 loop reads CASRTSGGAWKTQYF. DNA for the CDR3: TGTGCCAGCAGGACAAGCGGGGGGGCCTGGAAGACCCAGTACTTC.